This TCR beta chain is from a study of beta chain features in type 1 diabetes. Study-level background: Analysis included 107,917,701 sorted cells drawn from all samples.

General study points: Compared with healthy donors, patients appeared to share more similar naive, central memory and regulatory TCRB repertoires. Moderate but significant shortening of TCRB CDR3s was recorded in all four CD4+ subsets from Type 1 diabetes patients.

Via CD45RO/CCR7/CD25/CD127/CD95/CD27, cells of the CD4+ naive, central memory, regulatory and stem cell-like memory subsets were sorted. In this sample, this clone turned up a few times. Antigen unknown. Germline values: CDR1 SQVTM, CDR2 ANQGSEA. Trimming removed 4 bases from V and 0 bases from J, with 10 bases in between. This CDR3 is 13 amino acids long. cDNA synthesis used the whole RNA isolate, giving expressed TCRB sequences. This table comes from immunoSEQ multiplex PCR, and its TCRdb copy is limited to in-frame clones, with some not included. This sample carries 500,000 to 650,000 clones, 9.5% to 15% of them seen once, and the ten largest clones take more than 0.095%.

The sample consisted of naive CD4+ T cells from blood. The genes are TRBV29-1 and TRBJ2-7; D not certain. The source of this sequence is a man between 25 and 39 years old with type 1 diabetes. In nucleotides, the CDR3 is TGCAGCGTTGTAGACTTAAGCTCCTACGAGCAGTACTTC. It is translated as CSVVDLSSYEQYF.